This T cell receptor beta chain was sequenced for a study of T-cell reconstitution after alpha-beta-depleted transplantation in children. Unique molecular identifiers were incorporated when the TCRbeta library was constructed. MiXCR, run by TCRdb on the PCR reads, gives a single entry per CDR3 protein. This sample has about 300,000 distinct CDR3 sequences, with almost 8% found just once. Study results and caveats: Approximately two months post-transplant, alpha-beta T cells reportedly originated from several hundred expanded graft clones. There were some patients whose high TCRbeta diversity at day 60 came from surviving recipient T cells and thymic progenitors. T-cell numbers and diversity one year post-transplant derived largely from freshly generated T cells.

Points on this clonotype: What it recognizes is unknown.

The clonotype originates from a female patient aged 2-10 years who had a stem cell transplant for Fanconi anemia, so the T cells may come from the graft donor. This specimen consisted of peripheral blood, obtained 360 days after TCRalphabeta/CD19-depleted stem cell transplant.

CDR3 nucleotide sequence: TGCGCCAGCCGCGGACTAGCGGCCACAGATACGCAGTATTTT. Residues: CASRGLAATDTQYF. The rearrangement uses TRBV5-1 and TRBJ2-3; 10 bases agree with TRBD2. After removal of 7 bases from V and 2 bases from J, the junction contained 4 bases not matched to a gene. The CDR3 covers 14 residues. The germline V gene encodes CDR1 SGHRS and CDR2 YFSETQ.